This T cell receptor (beta chain) was identified in a study of Ad26.COV2.S vaccination and SARS-CoV-2 variants. Overall study: The Ad26.COV2.S arm of the COV1001 trial was where the donor was placed. By the intramuscular route, Ad26.COV2.S was given once, or twice 56 days apart. General observations from the study: Total T cell responses, in the TCR breadth and depth analyses, may have been underestimated. Vaccinees reportedly had broad spike-specific CD8+ and CD4+ T cell responses.

Here immunoSEQ multiplex PCR was the method, and the copy in TCRdb shows in-frame clones only, minus some. Here the sample spans hundreds of thousands of clones, more than 80% being singletons. Concerning this clone itself: The antigen is undetermined.

Germline CDR1 is LNHNV and CDR2 is YYDKDF (reference sequence). V dropped 4 bases and J dropped 4 bases, with 14 bases sitting between them. This CDR3 has 14 amino acids. The treatment is: around 19 received Ad26.COV2.S at low or high dose, single or two shots; about 5 received placebo; per-sample allocation not given. It was on day 63 after the first vaccine or placebo injection that samples were taken. Sequencing used peripheral blood, obtained in a trial of Ad26.COV2.S vaccine versus placebo. The sequence was obtained from a person aged 18-65 years who received the Ad26.COV2.S COVID-19 vaccine or a placebo. The gene calls are TRBV15 and TRBJ2-7; D unclear. This chain's CDR3 is CATSKRLPGYEQYF. The CDR3 DNA follows: TGTGCCACCAGCAAACGTCTACCAGGATACGAGCAGTACTTC.